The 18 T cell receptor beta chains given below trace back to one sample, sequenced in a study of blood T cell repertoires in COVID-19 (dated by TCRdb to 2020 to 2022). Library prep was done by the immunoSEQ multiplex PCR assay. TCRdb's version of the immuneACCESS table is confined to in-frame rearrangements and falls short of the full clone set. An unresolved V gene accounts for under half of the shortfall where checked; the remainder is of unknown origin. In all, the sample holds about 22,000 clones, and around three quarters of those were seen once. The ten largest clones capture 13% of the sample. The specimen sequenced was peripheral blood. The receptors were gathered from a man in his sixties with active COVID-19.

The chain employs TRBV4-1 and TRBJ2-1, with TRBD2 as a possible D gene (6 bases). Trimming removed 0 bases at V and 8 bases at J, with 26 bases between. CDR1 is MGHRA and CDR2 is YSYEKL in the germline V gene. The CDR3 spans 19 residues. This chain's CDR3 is CASSQESVETSRTGYEQFF. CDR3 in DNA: TGCGCCAGCAGCCAAGAATCGGTAGAAACTAGCAGGACGGGGTATGAGCAGTTCTTC.

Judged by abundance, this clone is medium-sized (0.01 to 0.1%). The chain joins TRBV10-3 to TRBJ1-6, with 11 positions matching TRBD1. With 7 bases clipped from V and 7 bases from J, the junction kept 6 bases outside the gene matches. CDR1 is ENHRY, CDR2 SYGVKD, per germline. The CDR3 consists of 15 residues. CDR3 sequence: CAINSGTGGNSPLHF. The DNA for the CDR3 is TGTGCCATCAACAGCGGGACAGGGGGAAATTCACCCCTCCACTTT.

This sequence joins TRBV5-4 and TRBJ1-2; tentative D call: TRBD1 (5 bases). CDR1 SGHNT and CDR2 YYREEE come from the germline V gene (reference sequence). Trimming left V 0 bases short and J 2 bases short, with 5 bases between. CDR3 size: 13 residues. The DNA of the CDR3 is TGTGCCAGCAGCTTGGACAGGAACTATGGCTACACCTTC. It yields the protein CASSLDRNYGYTF.

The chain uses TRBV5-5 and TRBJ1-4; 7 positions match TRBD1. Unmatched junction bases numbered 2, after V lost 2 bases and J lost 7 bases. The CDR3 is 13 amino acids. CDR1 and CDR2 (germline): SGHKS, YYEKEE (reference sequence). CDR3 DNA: TGTGCCAGCAGCTTTAACAGGGGTGAAAAACTGTTTTTT. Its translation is CASSFNRGEKLFF.

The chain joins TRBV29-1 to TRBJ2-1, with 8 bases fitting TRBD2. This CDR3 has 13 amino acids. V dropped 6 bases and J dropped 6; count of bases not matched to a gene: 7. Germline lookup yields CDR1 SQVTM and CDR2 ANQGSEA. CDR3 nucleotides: TGCAGCGTGCAGACTAGCGAGGGCAATGAGCAGTTCTTC. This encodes CSVQTSEGNEQFF.

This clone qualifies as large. For the CDR3, the DNA is TGTGCCAGCAGCTCGCCCGGGACTTTCTACGAGCAGTACTTC. This gives the protein CASSSPGTFYEQYF. The gene calls are TRBV11-2 and TRBJ2-7, with D possibly TRBD2 on 6 matching bases. In germline, CDR1 is SGHAT, CDR2 FQNNGV. This CDR3 comprises 14 residues. V gave up 4 bases and J gave up 3 bases, with 13 bases separating them.

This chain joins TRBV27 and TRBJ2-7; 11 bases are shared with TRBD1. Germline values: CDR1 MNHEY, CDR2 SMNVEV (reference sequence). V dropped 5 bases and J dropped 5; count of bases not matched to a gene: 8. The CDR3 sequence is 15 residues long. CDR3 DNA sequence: TGTGCCAGCAGTCCGGGGACAGGGGGTATCAACGAGCAGTACTTC. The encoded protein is CASSPGTGGINEQYF.

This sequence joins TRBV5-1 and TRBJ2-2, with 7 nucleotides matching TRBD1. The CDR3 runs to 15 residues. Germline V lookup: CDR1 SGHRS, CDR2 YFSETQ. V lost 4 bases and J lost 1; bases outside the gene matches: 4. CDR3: CASSPRTGNTGELFF. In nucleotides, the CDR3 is TGCGCCAGCAGCCCAAGGACAGGGAACACCGGGGAGCTGTTTTTT.

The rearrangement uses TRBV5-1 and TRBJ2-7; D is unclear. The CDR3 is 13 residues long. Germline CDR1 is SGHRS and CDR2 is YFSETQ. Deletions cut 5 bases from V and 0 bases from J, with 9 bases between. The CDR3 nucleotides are TGCGCCAGCAGACCGGGTCCCTCCTACGAGCAGTACTTC. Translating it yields CASRPGPSYEQYF.

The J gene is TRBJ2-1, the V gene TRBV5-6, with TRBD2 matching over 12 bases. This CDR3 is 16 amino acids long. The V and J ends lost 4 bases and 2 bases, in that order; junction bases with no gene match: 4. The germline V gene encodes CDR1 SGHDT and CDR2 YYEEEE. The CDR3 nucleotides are TGTGCCAGCAGCCCTCGACTAGCGGGAGCCTACAATGAGCAGTTCTTC. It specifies CASSPRLAGAYNEQFF.

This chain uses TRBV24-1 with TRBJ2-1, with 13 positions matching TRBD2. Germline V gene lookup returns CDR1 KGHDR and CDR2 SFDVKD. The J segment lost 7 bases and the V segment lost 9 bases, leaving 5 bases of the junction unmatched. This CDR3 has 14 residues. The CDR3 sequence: CATGTLAGGNEQFF. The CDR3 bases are TGTGCCACCGGCACACTAGCGGGGGGGAATGAGCAGTTCTTC.

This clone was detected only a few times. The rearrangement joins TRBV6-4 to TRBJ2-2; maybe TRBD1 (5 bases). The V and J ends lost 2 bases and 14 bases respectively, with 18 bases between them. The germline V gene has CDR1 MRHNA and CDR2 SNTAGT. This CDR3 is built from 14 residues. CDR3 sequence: CASSDALKGLGLFF. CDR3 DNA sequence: TGTGCCAGCAGTGACGCCCTAAAGGGGTTAGGCCTGTTTTTT.

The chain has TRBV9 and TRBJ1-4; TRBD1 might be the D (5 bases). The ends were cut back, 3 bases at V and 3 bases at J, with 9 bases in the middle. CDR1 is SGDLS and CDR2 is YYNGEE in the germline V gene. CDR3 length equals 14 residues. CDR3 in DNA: TGTGCCAGCAGCGCGCAGGGATCTAATGAAAAACTGTTTTTT. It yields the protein CASSAQGSNEKLFF.

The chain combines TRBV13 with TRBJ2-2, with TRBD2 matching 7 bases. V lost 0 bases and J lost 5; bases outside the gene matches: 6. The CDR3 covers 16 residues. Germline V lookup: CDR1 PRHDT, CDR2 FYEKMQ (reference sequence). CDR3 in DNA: TGTGCCAGCAGCTTAGGGGGACTACCAAGTACCGGGGAGCTGTTTTTT. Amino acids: CASSLGGLPSTGELFF.

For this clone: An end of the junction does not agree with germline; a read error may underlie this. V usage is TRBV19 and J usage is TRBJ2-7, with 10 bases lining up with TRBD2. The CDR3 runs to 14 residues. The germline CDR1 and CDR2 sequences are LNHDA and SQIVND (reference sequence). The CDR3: CASRIAGGSYEQYF. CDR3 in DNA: TGTGCCAGTAGGATAGCGGGAGGAAGTTACGAGCAGTACTTC.

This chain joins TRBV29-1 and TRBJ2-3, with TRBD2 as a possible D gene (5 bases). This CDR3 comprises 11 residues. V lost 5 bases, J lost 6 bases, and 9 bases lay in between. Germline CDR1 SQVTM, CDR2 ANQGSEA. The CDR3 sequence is CSVTIADTQYF. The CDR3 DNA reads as TGCAGCGTTACAATAGCGGATACGCAGTATTTT.

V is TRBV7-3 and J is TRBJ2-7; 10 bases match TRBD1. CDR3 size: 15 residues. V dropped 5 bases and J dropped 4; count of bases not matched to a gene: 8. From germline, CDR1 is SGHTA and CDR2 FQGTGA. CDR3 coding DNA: TGTGCCAGCAGCCTAGGAGGACAGGGGGGGTACGAGCAGTACTTC. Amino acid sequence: CASSLGGQGGYEQYF.

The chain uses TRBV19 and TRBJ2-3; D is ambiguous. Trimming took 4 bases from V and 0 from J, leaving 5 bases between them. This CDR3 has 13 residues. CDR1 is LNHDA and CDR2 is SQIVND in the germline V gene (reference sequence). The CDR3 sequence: CASSKPSTDTQYF. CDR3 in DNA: TGTGCCAGTAGTAAGCCTAGCACAGATACGCAGTATTTT.